This T cell receptor (beta chain) emerged from a study of cytomegalovirus exposure and HLA in healthy donors. Study in general: One earlier analysis, a look at 180 million or so T cells, found some 120 million unique TCR beta sequences.

Worth noting for this clone: Its cognate antigen is unknown.

Amplification used 60 Vbeta primers and 13 Jbeta primers. TCRdb keeps only in-frame clones here, not all; method: immunoSEQ multiplex PCR. The data show over 80,000 clones, 81% seen once. The CDR3 sequence is 12 residues long. Germline CDR1 and CDR2: GTSNPN and SVGIG (reference sequence). Study-level points and caveats: HLA alleles were associated with roughly 15,000 TCR beta sequences in a later analysis at 0.05 false discovery rate.

The receptor was isolated from a middle-aged man in good health and CMV-seropositive. Sequenced input: PBMCs. The chain combines TRBV30 with TRBJ1-2; tentatively, D is TRBD1 (5 bases). CDR3 protein: CGGVLSPYGYTF. The CDR3 region has the DNA TGTGGGGGGGTTTTGAGTCCCTATGGCTACACCTTC.